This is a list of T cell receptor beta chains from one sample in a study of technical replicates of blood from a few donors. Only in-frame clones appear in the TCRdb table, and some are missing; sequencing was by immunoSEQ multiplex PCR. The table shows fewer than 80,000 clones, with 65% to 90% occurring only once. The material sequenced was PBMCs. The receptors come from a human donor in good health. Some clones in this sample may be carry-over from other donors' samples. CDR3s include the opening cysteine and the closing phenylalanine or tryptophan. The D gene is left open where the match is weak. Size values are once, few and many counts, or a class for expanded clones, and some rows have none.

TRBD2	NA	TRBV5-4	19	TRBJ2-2	TGTGCCAGCAGCGGAAAAACCGGACTAGCGGGACTGTATACCGGGGAGCTGTTTTTT	CASSGKTGLAGLYTGELFF
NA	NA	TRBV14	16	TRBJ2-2	TGTGCCAGCAGCAAACAAACTGTACAGGGATCCGGGGAGCTGTTTTTT	CASSKQTVQGSGELFF
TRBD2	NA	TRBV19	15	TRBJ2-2	TGTGCCAGTACCAGGAAACTAGCGGGAACCGGGGAGCTGTTTTTT	CASTRKLAGTGELFF
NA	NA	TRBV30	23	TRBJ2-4	TGTGCCTGGCACCCCGCGGTAGCGCGGGGGACATGGGCCACCATTTTAGCCAAAAACATTCAGTACTTC	CAWHPAVARGTWATILAKNIQYF
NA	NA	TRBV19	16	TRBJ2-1	TGTGCCAGTAGTTCGAGTTGGGCGAGCTCCTACAATGAGCAGTTCTTC	CASSSSWASSYNEQFF
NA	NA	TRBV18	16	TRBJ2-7	TGTGCCAGCTCACCCAACGGGCTAGCGAAAGCCTACGAGCAGTACTTC	CASSPNGLAKAYEQYF
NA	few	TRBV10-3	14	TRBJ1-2	TGTGCCATCAGTGCGGCAGGGTTAACCTATGGCTACACCTTC	CAISAAGLTYGYTF
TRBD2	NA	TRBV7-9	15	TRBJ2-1	TGTGCCAGCAGCTTAACAGCGGGGTTTTTCTCAGAGCAGTTCTTC	CASSLTAGFFSEQFF
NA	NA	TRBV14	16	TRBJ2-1	TGTGCCAGCAGCCAAGTAAGGGGACTTATAAACAATGAGCAGTTCTTC	CASSQVRGLINNEQFF
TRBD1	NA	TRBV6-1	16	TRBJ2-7	TGTGCCAGCAGTGAGATACCGGGACAGGTCCGCTACGAGCAGTACTTC	CASSEIPGQVRYEQYF
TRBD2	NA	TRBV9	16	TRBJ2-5	TGTGCCAGCAGCGGTTTACTAGCGGGGTACCAAGAGACCCAGTACTTC	CASSGLLAGYQETQYF
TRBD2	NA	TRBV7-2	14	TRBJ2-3	TGTGCCAGCAGCTTAGGCGGGAGCGCAGATACGCAGTATTTT	CASSLGGSADTQYF
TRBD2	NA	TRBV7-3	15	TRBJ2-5	TGTGCCAGCAGCTTAGCAGCGGGGGGGCTTGAGACCCAGTACTTC	CASSLAAGGLETQYF
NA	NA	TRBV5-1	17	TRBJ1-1	TGCGCCAGCAGCTTGGAGGGCGGGGTAAGTGGGAACACTGAAGCTTTCTTT	CASSLEGGVSGNTEAFF
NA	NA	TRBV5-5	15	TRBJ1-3	TGTGCCAGCAGCCGGGACATTTCCTCTGGAAACACCATATATTTT	CASSRDISSGNTIYF
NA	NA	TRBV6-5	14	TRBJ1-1	TGTGCCAGCAGTTACTCGGCAGTGAACACTGAAGCTTTCTTT	CASSYSAVNTEAFF
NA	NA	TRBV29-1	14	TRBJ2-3	TGCAGCGCAGACCCCTTCCCAGGGATAGATACGCAGTATTTT	CSADPFPGIDTQYF
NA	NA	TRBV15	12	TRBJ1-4	TGTGCCACCAGCAGAGCAAATGAAAAACTGTTTTTT	CATSRANEKLFF
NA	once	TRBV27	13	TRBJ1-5	TGTGCCAGCAGCACAGGGTTCGGACAGCCCCAGCATTTT	CASSTGFGQPQHF
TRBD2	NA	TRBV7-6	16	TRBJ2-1	TGTGCCAGCAGCTATCGAGCGGGGGGGACGTACAATGAGCAGTTCTTC	CASSYRAGGTYNEQFF
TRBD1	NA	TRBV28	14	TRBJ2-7	TGTGCCAGCAGCTGGACAGGGGGGAGTAAATCCCAGTACTTC	CASSWTGGSKSQYF
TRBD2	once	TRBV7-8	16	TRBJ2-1	TGTGCCAGCAGCCTCACAGGGACTAGCGGGAGTAGTGAGCAGTTCTTC	CASSLTGTSGSSEQFF
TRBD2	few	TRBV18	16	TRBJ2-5	TGTGCCAGCTCACCACCGCGGCTAGCGGGTCAAGAGACCCAGTACTTC	CASSPPRLAGQETQYF
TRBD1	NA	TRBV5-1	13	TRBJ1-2	TGCGCCAGCAGCTTGACAGGGGGCGAAGGCTACACCTTC	CASSLTGGEGYTF
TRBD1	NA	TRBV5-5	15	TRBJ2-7	TGTGCCAGCGTTCTGAGGGGGCTAAGCTCCTACGAGCAGTACTTC	CASVLRGLSSYEQYF
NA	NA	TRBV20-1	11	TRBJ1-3	TGCAGTGCTAGCCCGGGAAACACCATATATTTT	CSASPGNTIYF
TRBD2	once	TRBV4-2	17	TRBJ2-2	TGTGCCAGCAGCCAAGATCGGTCGGGGGGGCTGGTCGGGGAGCTGTTTTTT	CASSQDRSGGLVGELFF
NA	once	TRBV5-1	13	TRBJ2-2	TGCGCCACCCTAGCCGAAGGCACCGGGGAGCTGTTTTTT	CATLAEGTGELFF
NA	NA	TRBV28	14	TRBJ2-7	TGTGCCAGCAGTGAGACCAGCGGGTCCTACGAGCAGTACTTC	CASSETSGSYEQYF
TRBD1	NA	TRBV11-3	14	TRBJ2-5	TGTGCCAGCAGCCAATACAGGGGCGCGGAGACCCAGTACTTC	CASSQYRGAETQYF
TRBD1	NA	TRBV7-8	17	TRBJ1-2	TGTGCCAGCAGCTACACCCCACGGAGGAGGGGGCAATATGGCTACACCTTC	CASSYTPRRRGQYGYTF
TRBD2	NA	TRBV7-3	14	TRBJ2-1	TGTGCCAGCAGTCGGGCGGGGGGGCCTTATGAGCAGTTCTTC	CASSRAGGPYEQFF
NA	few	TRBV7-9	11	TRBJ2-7	TGTGCCAGCAGCTCCCTCCAGGTGCAGTACTTC	CASSSLQVQYF
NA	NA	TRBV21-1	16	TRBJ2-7	TGTGCCAGCAGCCCCCCGGGACAGGGGTTCTCCTACGAGCAGTACTTC	CASSPPGQGFSYEQYF
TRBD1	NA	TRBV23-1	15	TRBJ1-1	TGCGCCAGCAAACCGGGACAGGGGGAGGACACTGAAGCTTTCTTT	CASKPGQGEDTEAFF
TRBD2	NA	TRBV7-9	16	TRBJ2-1	TGTGCCAGCAGCTTCGAACTAGCGGGGGTCTCAAATGAGCAGTTCTTC	CASSFELAGVSNEQFF
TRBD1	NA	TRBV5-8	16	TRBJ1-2	TGTGCCAGCAGCGAAGACAGGGGAAAGAAGGTCTATGGCTACACCTTC	CASSEDRGKKVYGYTF
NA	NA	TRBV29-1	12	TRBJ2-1	TGCAGCGTTGGAGCAGGATACAATGAGCAGTTCTTC	CSVGAGYNEQFF
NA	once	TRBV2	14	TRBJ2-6	TGTGCCAGCAGTGGGACAGCTGGGGCCAACGTCCTGACTTTC	CASSGTAGANVLTF
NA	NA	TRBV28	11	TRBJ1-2	TGTGCCAGCAGTACAGGGTTGGGCTACACCTTC	CASSTGLGYTF
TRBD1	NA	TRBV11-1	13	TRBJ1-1	TGTGCCAGCAGCCCGAAACAGGGGACTGAAGCTTTCTTT	CASSPKQGTEAFF
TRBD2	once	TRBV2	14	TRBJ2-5	TGTGCCAGCAGGAAAAGAACTAGCGTGGAGACCCAGTACTTC	CASRKRTSVETQYF
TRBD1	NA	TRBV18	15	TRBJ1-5	TGTGCCAGCTCACCATCCAGGGGGATCAATCAGCCCCAGCATTTT	CASSPSRGINQPQHF
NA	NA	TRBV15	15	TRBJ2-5	TGTGCCACCAGCGGCGGGGGCATCCTCCAAGAGACCCAGTACTTC	CATSGGGILQETQYF
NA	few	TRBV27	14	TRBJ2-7	TGTGCCAGCAGTCCAGGACAGAGAGTCTACGAGCAGTACTTC	CASSPGQRVYEQYF
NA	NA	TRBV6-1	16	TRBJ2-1	TGTGCCAGCAGTGATGTTAGCGGTTTTATCTACAATGAGCAGTTCTTC	CASSDVSGFIYNEQFF
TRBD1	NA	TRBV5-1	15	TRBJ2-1	TGCGCCAGCAGCTTCAATGACAGGGGCGATGGCGAGCAGTTCTTC	CASSFNDRGDGEQFF
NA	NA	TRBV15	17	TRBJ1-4	TGTGCCACCAGCAGAGATCCGGCGGGTCGGTCTAATGAAAAACTGTTTTTT	CATSRDPAGRSNEKLFF
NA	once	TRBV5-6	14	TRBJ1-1	TGTGCCAGCAGCATACCCGGGGGTGGGACTGAAGCTTTCTTT	CASSIPGGGTEAFF